This T cell receptor (beta chain) came from a study of technical replicates of blood from a handful of donors. Assay used: immunoSEQ multiplex PCR; TCRdb lists only in-frame clones, some missing. The sample carries about 75,000 clones, 92% recorded once. The length of the CDR3 is 16 residues. V lost 5 bases to trimming and J lost 3 bases; unmatched junction nucleotides: 10. CDR1 and CDR2 from the germline V gene are SGHNT and YENEEA. Sequenced material: T cells isolated from PBMCs. The clonotype was recovered from a human donor in good health. The chain recombines TRBV11-3 with TRBJ2-1; 7 nucleotides match TRBD2. The CDR3 protein is CASSNRAGVGYNEQFF. CDR3 nucleotide sequence: TGTGCCAGCAGCAATCGGGCGGGAGTCGGCTACAATGAGCAGTTCTTC.